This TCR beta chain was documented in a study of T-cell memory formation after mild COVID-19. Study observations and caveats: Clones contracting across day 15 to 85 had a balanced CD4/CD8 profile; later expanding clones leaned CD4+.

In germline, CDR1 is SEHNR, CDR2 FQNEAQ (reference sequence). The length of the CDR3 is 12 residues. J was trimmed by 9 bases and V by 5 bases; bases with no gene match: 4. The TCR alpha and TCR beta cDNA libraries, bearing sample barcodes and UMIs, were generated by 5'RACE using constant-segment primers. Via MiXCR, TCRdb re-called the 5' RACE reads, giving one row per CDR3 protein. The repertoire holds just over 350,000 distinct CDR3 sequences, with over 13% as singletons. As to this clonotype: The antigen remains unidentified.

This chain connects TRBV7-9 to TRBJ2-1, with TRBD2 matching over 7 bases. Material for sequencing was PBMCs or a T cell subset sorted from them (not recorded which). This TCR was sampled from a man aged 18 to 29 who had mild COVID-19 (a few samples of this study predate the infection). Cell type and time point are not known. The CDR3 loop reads CASSQSGGEQFF. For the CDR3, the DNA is TGTGCCAGCAGCCAATCGGGGGGTGAGCAGTTCTTC.